This T cell receptor beta chain was sequenced for a study of cytomegalovirus exposure and HLA in healthy donors. For the study at large: According to later analysis, the same platform produced the 90 to 150 validation and 666 first-cohort repertoires. Study observations and caveats: According to reports, the classifier identified cytomegalovirus status with high specificity and sensitivity. One later analysis, an examination of the 100 to 150 validation repertoires, found that first-cohort TCR clusters tended to co-occur in them. There were some 150 TCR beta chains listed as cytomegalovirus-associated.

This clone appeared once. What it recognizes is unknown. Assay: immunoSEQ multiplex PCR; the TCRdb copy retains only in-frame clones and omits some. The data contain about 270,000 clones, around 86% of them singletons. The sample taken for sequencing was PBMCs. The receptor was derived from a woman aged 18-29 years in good health and CMV-seronegative.

The CDR3: CASSMSDSWYPQHF. CDR3 bases: TGTGCCAGTAGTATGTCAGACAGTTGGTATCCCCAGCATTTT. This sequence joins TRBV19 and TRBJ1-5, with D maybe TRBD1 (5 bases). Trimming left V 3 bases short and J 10 bases short, with 16 bases between. Germline V CDR1 and CDR2: LNHDA, SQIVND (reference sequence). This CDR3 has 14 residues.